The 17 T cell receptor beta chains below were found in one sample sequenced in a study of blood T cell repertoires in COVID-19. TCRdb keeps only in-frame clones here, not all; method: immunoSEQ multiplex PCR. There are about 250,000 clones in the sample; 65% to 85% occur only once, and approximately 4.7% lies in the top ten. Sequencing input: peripheral blood. These receptors were obtained from a man between 45 and 60 years old with active or convalescent COVID-19.

A remark on this clone: Other DNA sequences within the sample encode an identical CDR3. The gene calls are TRBV9 and TRBJ2-5, with D perhaps TRBD2 (5 bases). V shed 0 bases and J shed 2 bases, with 5 bases lying between them. Germline lookup yields CDR1 SGDLS and CDR2 YYNGEE. The CDR3 totals 13 residues. For the CDR3, the DNA is TGTGCCAGCAGCGTAGGACTACAAGAGACCCAGTACTTC. This translates into CASSVGLQETQYF.

The chain joins TRBV21-1 to TRBJ1-1. TRBV21-1 is a pseudogene. This CDR3 has 9 residues. The CDR3 region is CASSLEAFF. The CDR3 DNA reads TGTGCCAGCAGCCTGGAAGCTTTCTTT.

The chain uses TRBV7-2 and TRBJ1-5, with 7 bases that match TRBD1. The CDR3 runs to 13 residues. The V gene end was trimmed by 4 bases and the J gene end by 6 bases; junction bases not matched to a gene: 3. The germline CDR1 and CDR2 sequences are SGHTA and FQGNSA. CDR3 residues: CASSSQGLQPQHF. The DNA of the CDR3 is TGTGCCAGCAGCTCACAGGGGCTTCAGCCCCAGCATTTT.

This clone has a single count. This sequence joins TRBV27 and TRBJ2-7, with 10 nucleotides matching TRBD1. V was clipped by 3 bases and J by 4 bases; unmatched bases: 12. The length of the CDR3 is 17 residues. CDR1 and CDR2 from the germline V gene are MNHEY and SMNVEV (reference sequence). CDR3 residues: CASSLPSPGQGPYEQYF. Written as DNA, the CDR3 is TGTGCCAGCAGTTTGCCCTCCCCGGGACAGGGGCCATACGAGCAGTACTTC.

The J gene is TRBJ2-5, the V gene TRBV7-9; no clear D gene. The CDR3 runs 11 residues. Trimming shortened V by 5 bases and J by 5 bases, and 6 bases separated the two germline ends. Germline values: CDR1 SEHNR, CDR2 FQNEAQ (reference sequence). The CDR3 DNA reads as TGTGCCAGCAGCCCCCAGGAGACCCAGTACTTC. This translates into CASSPQETQYF.

The CDR3 reads CASSTTQGAGEKLFF. The CDR3 DNA reads TGTGCCAGCAGCACAACACAGGGGGCGGGTGAAAAACTGTTTTTT. The V and J genes are TRBV7-6 and TRBJ1-4, with TRBD1 matching 9 bases. The ends lost 5 bases at V and 7 bases at J; junction bases unmatched: 8. The CDR3 runs 15 residues. Germline CDR1 SGHVS, CDR2 FNYEAQ.

This rearrangement joins TRBV5-1 to TRBJ1-2; 7 bases agree with TRBD1. Germline V CDR1 and CDR2: SGHRS, YFSETQ. V lost 3 bases and J lost 3; bases outside the gene matches: 8. This CDR3 has 15 amino acids. The CDR3 DNA sequence: TGCGCCAGCAGCTCACAGGGGAGTGAGGACTATGGCTACACCTTC. It encodes CASSSQGSEDYGYTF.

This clone was counted once. This chain links TRBV7-3 with TRBJ1-4; maybe TRBD1 (6 bases). CDR1 is SGHTA, CDR2 FQGTGA, per germline. Between the trimmed V and J ends, which lost 5 bases and 1 base, there was a span of 11 bases. This CDR3 is built from 15 residues. The CDR3 sequence is CASSPNRETNEKLFF. The CDR3 bases are TGTGCCAGCAGCCCCAACAGGGAAACTAATGAAAAACTGTTTTTT.

The rearrangement links TRBV11-3 to TRBJ2-2; D unclear. Trimming removed 5 bases at V and 5 bases at J, with 9 bases between. The CDR3 runs to 13 residues. CDR1 is SGHNT and CDR2 is YENEEA in the germline V gene. The CDR3 is CASSPMRTGELFF. CDR3 sequence (DNA): TGTGCCAGCAGCCCCATGCGGACCGGGGAGCTGTTTTTT.

This clone showed up just a few times. V is TRBV4-1 and J is TRBJ2-1, with a tentative D call TRBD2 (6 bases). V was clipped by 4 bases and J by 5 bases, with 9 bases between them. The germline V gene encodes CDR1 MGHRA and CDR2 YSYEKL. CDR3 length: 13 amino acids. CDR3 sequence: CASSRGLNNEQFF. The CDR3 DNA sequence: TGCGCCAGCAGCCGCGGACTAAACAATGAGCAGTTCTTC.

This chain connects TRBV6-5 to TRBJ1-4; D is uncertain. The CDR3 length is 14 residues. V was pared by 0 bases and J by 8 bases, with 10 bases between. Germline CDR1 reads MNHEY; CDR2 reads SVGAGI. This chain's CDR3 is CASSYSGLGEKLFF. In DNA, the CDR3 is TGTGCCAGCAGTTACTCTGGACTGGGGGAAAAACTGTTTTTT.

The V gene is TRBV7-2, the J gene TRBJ2-2; a weak D match, TRBD2 (6 bases). The CDR3 totals 16 residues. Looked up from germline, CDR1 is SGHTA and CDR2 is FQGNSA. Between the trimmed V and J ends, which lost 2 bases and 3 bases, there was a span of 13 bases. CDR3 in amino acids: CASSLLGGADTGELFF. The CDR3 nucleotides are TGTGCCAGCAGCTTATTGGGGGGTGCGGACACCGGGGAGCTGTTTTTT.

J is TRBJ1-3 and V is TRBV5-4; TRBD1 agrees at 7 bases. Germline trimming cut 4 bases from V and 4 bases from J; bases unmatched to any gene: 11. The CDR3 loop spans 16 amino acids. Germline V gene sequence: CDR1 SGHNT, CDR2 YYREEE (reference sequence). CDR3: CASSQKTGLSGNTIYF. The CDR3 bases are TGTGCCAGCAGCCAGAAGACAGGGCTGTCCGGAAACACCATATATTTT.

The chain couples TRBV7-3 to TRBJ2-3; maybe TRBD1 (6 bases). Germline loops: CDR1 SGHTA, CDR2 FQGTGA. Trimming took 1 base from V and 0 from J, leaving 20 bases between them. This CDR3 has 19 amino acids. The DNA for the CDR3 is TGTGCCAGCAGCTTAAAGGAGCTGCGGACAGATACTAGCACAGATACGCAGTATTTT. It encodes CASSLKELRTDTSTDTQYF. The entire variable domain, with the rest obtained from reference TRBV7-3 and TRBJ2-3, is as follows: GAGVSQTPSNKVTEKGKYVELRCDPISGHTALYWYRQSLGQGPEFLIYFQGTGAADDSGLPNDRFFAVRPEGSVSTLKIQRTERGDSAVYLCASSLKELRTDTSTDTQYFGPGTRLTVL.

V gene TRBV5-1 combines with J gene TRBJ1-4, with D uncertain. CDR1 and CDR2 from the germline V gene are SGHRS and YFSETQ. The ends were cut back, 1 base at V and 12 bases at J, with 13 bases in the middle. The CDR3 has 13 amino acids. In nucleotides, the CDR3 is TGCGCCAGCAGCTTGTGGGCGGACGGGGAACTGTTTTTT. This gives the protein CASSLWADGELFF. Together with reference TRBV5-1 and TRBJ1-4, the CDR3 gives the full variable domain: KAGVTQTPRYLIKTRGQQVTLSCSPISGHRSVSWYQQTPGQGLQFLFEYFSETQRNKGNFPGRFSGRQFSNSRSEMNVSTLELGDSALYLCASSLWADGELFFGSGTQLSVL.

The chain has TRBV7-2 and TRBJ2-7; D perhaps matches TRBD1 (6 bases). V dropped 0 bases and J dropped 0 bases, with 12 bases sitting between them. Germline V gives CDR1 SGHTA, CDR2 FQGNSA. This CDR3 contains 16 residues. The CDR3 DNA reads as TGTGCCAGCAGCTTAGCTGGTGGGGGCAGCTCCTACGAGCAGTACTTC. This encodes CASSLAGGGSSYEQYF.

The CDR3: CASPGTGGFGYTF. CDR3 nucleotides: TGTGCCAGTCCCGGGACAGGGGGCTTTGGCTACACCTTC. The chain employs TRBV2 and TRBJ1-2; 12 bases are shared with TRBD1. Germline V gene data show CDR1 as SNHLY and CDR2 as FYNNEI. The CDR3 runs to 13 residues. The V gene end was trimmed by 9 bases and the J gene end by 7 bases; junction bases not matched to a gene: 6.